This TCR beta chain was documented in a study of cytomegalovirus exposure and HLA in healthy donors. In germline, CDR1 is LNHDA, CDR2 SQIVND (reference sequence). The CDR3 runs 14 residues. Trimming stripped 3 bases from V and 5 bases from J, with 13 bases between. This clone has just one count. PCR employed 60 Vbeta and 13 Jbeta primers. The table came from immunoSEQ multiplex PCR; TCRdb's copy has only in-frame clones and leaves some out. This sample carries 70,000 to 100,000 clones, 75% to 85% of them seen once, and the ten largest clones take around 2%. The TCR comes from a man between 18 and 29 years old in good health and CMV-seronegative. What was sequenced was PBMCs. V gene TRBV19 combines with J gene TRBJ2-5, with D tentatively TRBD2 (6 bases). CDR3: CASSITTSSETQYF. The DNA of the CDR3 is TGTGCCAGTAGTATTACAACTAGCAGTGAGACCCAGTACTTC.